Below, one TCR beta chain is given with its context. Its antigen is unidentified. This record comes from a study of beta chain features in type 1 diabetes. Points from the study as a whole: Among all four CD4+ subsets, Type 1 diabetes patients had TCRB CDR3s that were moderately but significantly shorter.

As every portion of the isolated RNA was reverse transcribed, the sequencing read expressed TCRB transcripts. Libraries were prepared by immunoSEQ multiplex PCR; TCRdb keeps only in-frame clonotypes and omits some of them. This sample carries about 340,000 clones, around 7.6% of them seen once, and the ten largest clones take roughly 0.44%. This CDR3 has 14 residues. Per the germline V gene, CDR1 is KGHSH and CDR2 is LQKENI. Trimming removed 0 bases from V and 8 bases from J, with 13 bases in between. What was sequenced was central memory CD4+ T cells from blood. The receptor was isolated from a young woman in good health. The chain links TRBV18 to TRBJ1-2; D gene ambiguous. The CDR3 loop is CASSPPSIVTGYTF. CDR3 DNA: TGTGCCAGCTCACCACCTTCGATCGTGACCGGCTACACCTTC.